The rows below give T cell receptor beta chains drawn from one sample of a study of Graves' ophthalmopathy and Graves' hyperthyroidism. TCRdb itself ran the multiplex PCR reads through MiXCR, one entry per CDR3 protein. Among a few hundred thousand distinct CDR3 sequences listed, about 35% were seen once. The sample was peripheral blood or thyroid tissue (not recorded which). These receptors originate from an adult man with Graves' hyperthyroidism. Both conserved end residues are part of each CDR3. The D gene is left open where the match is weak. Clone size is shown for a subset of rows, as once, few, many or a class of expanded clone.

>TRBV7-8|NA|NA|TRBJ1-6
CASSPRSGYGTRNSPLHF
TGTGCCAGCAGCCCTAGGTCCGGTTATGGGACAAGAAATTCACCCCTCCACTTT
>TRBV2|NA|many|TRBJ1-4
CASSTWELREKLFF
TGTGCCAGCTCCACCTGGGAACTTCGGGAAAAACTGTTTTTT
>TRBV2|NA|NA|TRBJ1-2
CAPVPGANYGYTF
TGTGCCCCTGTCCCGGGAGCTAACTATGGCTACACCTTC
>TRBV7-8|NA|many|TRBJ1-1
CASRLGQGLDTEAFF
TGTGCCAGCAGGCTTGGGCAGGGGTTGGACACTGAAGCTTTCTTT
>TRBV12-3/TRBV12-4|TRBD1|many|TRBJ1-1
CASRTGFAEAFF
TGTGCCAGCAGGACAGGGTTTGCTGAAGCTTTCTTT
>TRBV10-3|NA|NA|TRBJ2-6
CAIRNPRGRDSGANVLTF
TGTGCCATCAGAAACCCCAGGGGCCGAGACTCTGGGGCCAACGTCCTGACTTTC
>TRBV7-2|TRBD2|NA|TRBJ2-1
CASSLGLPREGGEQFF
TGTGCCAGCAGCCTGGGACTCCCGAGGGAGGGCGGTGAGCAGTTCTTC
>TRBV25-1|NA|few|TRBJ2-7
CATSSSYEQYF
TGTGCTACGAGCAGCTCCTACGAGCAGTACTTC
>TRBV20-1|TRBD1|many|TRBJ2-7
CSARADRGLREQYF
TGCAGTGCTAGAGCTGACAGGGGCCTACGCGAGCAGTACTTC
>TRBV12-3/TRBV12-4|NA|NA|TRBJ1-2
CASRDGTYGYTF
TGTGCCAGCAGGGATGGGACCTATGGCTACACCTTC
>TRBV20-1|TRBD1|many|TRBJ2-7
CSARDRTGSSYEQYF
TGCAGTGCTAGAGATCGGACAGGGAGCTCCTACGAGCAGTACTTC
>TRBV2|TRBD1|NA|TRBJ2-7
CASRMGQGAYEQYF
TGTGCCAGCAGGATGGGACAGGGGGCCTACGAGCAGTACTTC
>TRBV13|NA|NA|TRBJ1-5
CASSRGSNQSQHF
TGTGCCAGCAGCCGAGGGAGCAATCAGTCCCAGCATTTT
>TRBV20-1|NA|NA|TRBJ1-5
CSGVVVRQETQHF
TGCAGTGGGGTGGTAGTCAGGCAAGAGACCCAGCATTTT
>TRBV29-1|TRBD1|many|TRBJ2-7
CSVDVSGQSYEQYF
TGCAGCGTTGACGTTTCGGGACAGTCCTACGAGCAGTACTTC
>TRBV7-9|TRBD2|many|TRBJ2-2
CASTPRLASSRENTGELFF
TGTGCCAGCACCCCCCGACTAGCGAGTAGTAGGGAGAACACCGGGGAGCTGTTTTTT
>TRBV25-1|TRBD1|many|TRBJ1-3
CASRGDRGGNTIYF
TGTGCCAGCAGAGGGGACAGAGGAGGAAACACCATATATTTT
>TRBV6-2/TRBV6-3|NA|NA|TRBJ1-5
CATKTASNQPQHF
TGTGCCACTAAAACAGCTAGCAATCAGCCCCAGCATTTT
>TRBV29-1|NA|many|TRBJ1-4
CSVQTGTNEKLFF
TGCAGCGTTCAGACGGGTACTAATGAAAAACTGTTTTTT
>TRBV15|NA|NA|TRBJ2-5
CATSRDGMETQYF
TGTGCCACCAGCAGAGACGGGATGGAGACCCAGTACTTC
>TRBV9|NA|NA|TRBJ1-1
CASSAGGGGAFF
TGTGCCAGCAGCGCCGGCGGGGGAGGCGCTTTCTTT
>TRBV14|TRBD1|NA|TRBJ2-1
CASSPDRVMDEQFF
TGTGCCAGCAGCCCGGACAGGGTGATGGATGAGCAGTTCTTC
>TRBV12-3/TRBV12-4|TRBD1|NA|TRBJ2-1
CASSTQGESYNEQFF
TGTGCCAGCAGTACCCAGGGGGAGTCCTACAATGAGCAGTTCTTC
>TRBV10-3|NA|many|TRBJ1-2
CAISESSPNYGYTF
TGTGCCATCAGTGAGTCATCCCCTAACTATGGCTACACCTTC
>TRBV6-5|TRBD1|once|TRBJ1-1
CASSGQGPAFF
TGTGCCAGCAGTGGACAGGGTCCCGCTTTCTTT
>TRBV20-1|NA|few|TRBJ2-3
CSAKTGIGLASTDTQYF
TGCAGTGCTAAGACAGGAATTGGGTTAGCTAGCACAGATACGCAGTATTTT
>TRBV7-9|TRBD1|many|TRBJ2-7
CASSWSRDRTSYEQYF
TGTGCCAGCAGCTGGTCCCGGGACAGAACTTCCTACGAGCAGTACTTC
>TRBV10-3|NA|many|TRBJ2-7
CAISETLHEQYF
TGTGCCATCAGTGAGACGCTTCACGAGCAGTACTTC
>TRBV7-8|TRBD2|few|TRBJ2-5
CASSLGLAAYQETQYF
TGTGCCAGCAGCCTGGGACTAGCGGCGTACCAAGAGACCCAGTACTTC
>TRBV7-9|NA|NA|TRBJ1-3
CASSRDGSGNTIYF
TGTGCCAGCAGCAGGGACGGCTCTGGAAACACCATATATTTT
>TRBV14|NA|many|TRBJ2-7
CASSQDWTSYEQYF
TGTGCCAGCAGCCAAGATTGGACTTCCTACGAGCAGTACTTC
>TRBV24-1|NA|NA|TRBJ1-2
CATSVTQGGDTFYGYTF
TGTGCCACCAGTGTTACACAGGGTGGGGACACTTTCTATGGCTACACCTTC
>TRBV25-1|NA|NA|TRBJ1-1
CASLARVFTEAFF
TGTGCTAGCTTGGCCAGGGTCTTCACTGAAGCTTTCTTT
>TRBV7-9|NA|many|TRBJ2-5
CASSSDTQETQYF
TGTGCCAGCAGCTCGGACACCCAAGAGACCCAGTACTTC
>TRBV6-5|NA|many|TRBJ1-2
CASTRGRGYTF
TGTGCCAGCACTCGGGGACGGGGCTACACCTTC
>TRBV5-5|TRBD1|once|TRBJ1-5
CASSLRDRGQPQHF
TGTGCCAGCAGCTTACGGGACAGGGGGCAGCCCCAGCATTTT
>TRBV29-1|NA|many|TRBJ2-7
CSSPRDSSYEQYF
TGCAGTTCCCCAAGGGATAGCTCCTACGAGCAGTACTTC
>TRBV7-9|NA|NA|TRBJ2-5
CASSSGTPSSYNETQYF
TGTGCCAGCAGCTCAGGGACGCCGAGCTCCTACAATGAGACCCAGTACTTC
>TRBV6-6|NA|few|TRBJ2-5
CASSYSRVWEETQYF
TGTGCCAGCAGTTACTCGAGGGTTTGGGAAGAGACCCAGTACTTC
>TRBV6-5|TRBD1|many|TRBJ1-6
CASSHSGQGFNSPLHF
TGTGCCAGCAGCCACTCGGGACAGGGGTTCAATTCACCCCTCCACTTT
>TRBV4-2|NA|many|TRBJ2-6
CASSQEGRDTGANVLTF
TGTGCCAGCAGCCAAGAAGGCAGGGACACTGGGGCCAACGTCCTGACTTTC
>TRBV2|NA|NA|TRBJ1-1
CASSEVPGFTEAFF
TGTGCCAGCAGTGAGGTGCCGGGGTTCACTGAAGCTTTCTTT
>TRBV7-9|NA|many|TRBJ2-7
CASSYDRYEQYF
TGTGCCAGCAGCTATGACAGATACGAGCAGTACTTC
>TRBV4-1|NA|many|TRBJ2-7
CASSQVGEGTVHF
NA
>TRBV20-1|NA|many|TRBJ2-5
CSAQQGVVTQYF
TGCAGTGCGCAACAGGGAGTCGTGACCCAGTACTTC
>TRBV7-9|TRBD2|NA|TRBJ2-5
CASSPTSRDQEAQYF
TGTGCCAGCAGCCCGACTAGCCGCGATCAAGAGGCCCAGTACTTC
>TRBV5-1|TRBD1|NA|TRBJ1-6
CASSRDRGNYNSPLHF
TGCGCCAGCAGTCGGGACAGGGGAAATTATAATTCACCCCTCCACTTT
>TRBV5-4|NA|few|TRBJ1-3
CASSSSKRPGARSGNTIYF
TGTGCCAGCAGCTCCAGCAAGCGACCAGGGGCCCGCTCTGGAAACACCATATATTTT
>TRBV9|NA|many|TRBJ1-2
CASSPSGGTRANYGYTF
TGTGCCAGCAGCCCCTCGGGGGGGACGCGTGCTAACTATGGCTACACCTTC
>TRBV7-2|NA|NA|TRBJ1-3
CASSQDTIYF
TGTGCCAGCAGCCAGGACACCATATATTTT
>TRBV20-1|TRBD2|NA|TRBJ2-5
CSAYLAGKSTDTQYF
TGCAGTGCTTACTTAGCGGGGAAATCTACAGATACGCAGTACTTC
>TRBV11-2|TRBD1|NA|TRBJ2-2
CASSLVSGGSGELFF
TGTGCCAGCAGCTTAGTATCAGGGGGCAGCGGGGAGCTGTTTTTT
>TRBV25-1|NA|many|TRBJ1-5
CASSEAGGRQPQHF
TGTGCCAGCAGTGAAGCCGGGGGAAGGCAGCCCCAGCATTTT
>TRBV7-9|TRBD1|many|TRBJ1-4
CASSFTALHGQGANEKLFF
TGTGCCAGCAGCTTTACCGCCCTCCACGGACAGGGGGCTAATGAAAAACTGTTTTTT
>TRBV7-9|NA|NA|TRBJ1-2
CASSLLAGRNGYTF
TGTGCCAGCAGCTTACTAGCGGGGAGAAATGGCTACACCTTC
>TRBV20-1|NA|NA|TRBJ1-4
CSAGSDGGREKLFF
TGCAGTGCTGGGTCGGACGGGGGTCGTGAAAAACTGTTTTTT
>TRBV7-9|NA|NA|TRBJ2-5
CASSLVGSETQYF
TGTGCCAGCAGCTTGGTGGGGTCCGAGACCCAGTACTTC